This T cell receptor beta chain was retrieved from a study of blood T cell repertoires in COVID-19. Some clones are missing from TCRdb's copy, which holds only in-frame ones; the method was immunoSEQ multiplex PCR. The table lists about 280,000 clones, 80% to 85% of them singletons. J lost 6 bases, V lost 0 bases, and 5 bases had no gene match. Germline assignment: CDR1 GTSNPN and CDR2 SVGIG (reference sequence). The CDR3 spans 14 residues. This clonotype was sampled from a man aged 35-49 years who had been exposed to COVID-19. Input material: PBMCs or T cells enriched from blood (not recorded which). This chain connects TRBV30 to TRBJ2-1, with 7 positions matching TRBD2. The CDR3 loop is CAWSVGRDFNEQFF. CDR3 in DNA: TGTGCCTGGAGTGTTGGGAGGGACTTCAATGAGCAGTTCTTC.